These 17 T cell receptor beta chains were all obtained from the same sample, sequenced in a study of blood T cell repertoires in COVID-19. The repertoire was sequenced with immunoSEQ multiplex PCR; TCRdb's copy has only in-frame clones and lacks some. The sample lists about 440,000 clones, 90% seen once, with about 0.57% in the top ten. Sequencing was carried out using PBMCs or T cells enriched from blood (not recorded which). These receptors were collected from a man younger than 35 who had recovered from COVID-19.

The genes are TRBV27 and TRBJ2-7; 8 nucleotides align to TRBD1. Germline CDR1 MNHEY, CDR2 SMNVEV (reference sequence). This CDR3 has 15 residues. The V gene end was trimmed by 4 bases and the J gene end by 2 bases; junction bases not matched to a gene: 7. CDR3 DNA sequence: TGTGCCAGCAGTTCGGGGTGGGACAGGCCCTACGAGCAGTACTTC. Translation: CASSSGWDRPYEQYF.

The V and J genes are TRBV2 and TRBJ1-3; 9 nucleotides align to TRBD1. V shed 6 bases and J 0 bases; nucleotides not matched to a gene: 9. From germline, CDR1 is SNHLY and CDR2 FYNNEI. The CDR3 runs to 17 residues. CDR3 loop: CASSGQGILISGNTIYF. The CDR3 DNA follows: TGTGCCAGCAGCGGACAGGGGATTCTAATCTCTGGAAACACCATATATTTT.

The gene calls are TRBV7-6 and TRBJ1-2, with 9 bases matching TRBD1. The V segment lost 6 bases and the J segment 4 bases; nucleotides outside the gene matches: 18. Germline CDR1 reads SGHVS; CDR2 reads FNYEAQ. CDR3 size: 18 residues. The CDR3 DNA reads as TGTGCCAGCAGTCCCCGGACCGCCCTGGACAGGGGCGGCTATGGCTACACCTTC. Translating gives CASSPRTALDRGGYGYTF. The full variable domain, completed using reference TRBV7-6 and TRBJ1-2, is GAGVSQSPRYKVTKRGQDVALRCDPISGHVSLYWYRQALGQGPEFLTYFNYEAQQDKSGLPNDRFSAERPEGSISTLTIQRTEQRDSAMYRCASSPRTALDRGGYGYTFGSGTRLTVV.

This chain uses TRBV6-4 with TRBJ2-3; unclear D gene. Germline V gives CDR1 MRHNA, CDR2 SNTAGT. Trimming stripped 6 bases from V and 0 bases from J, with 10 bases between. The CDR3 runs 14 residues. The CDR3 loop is CASSRHSSTDTQYF. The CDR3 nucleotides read TGTGCCAGCAGCAGGCACTCTAGCACAGATACGCAGTATTTT.

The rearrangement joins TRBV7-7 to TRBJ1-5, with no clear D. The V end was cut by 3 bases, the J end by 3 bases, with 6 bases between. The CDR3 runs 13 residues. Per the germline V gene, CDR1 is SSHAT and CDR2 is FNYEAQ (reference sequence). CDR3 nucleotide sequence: TGTGCCAGCAGCTTTTCGGTCAATCAGCCCCAGCATTTT. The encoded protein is CASSFSVNQPQHF.

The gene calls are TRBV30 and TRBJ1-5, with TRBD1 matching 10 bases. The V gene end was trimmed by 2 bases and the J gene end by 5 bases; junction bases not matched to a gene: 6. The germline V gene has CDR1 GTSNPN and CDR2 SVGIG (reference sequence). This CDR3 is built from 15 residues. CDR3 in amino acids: CAWSISDRGYQPQHF. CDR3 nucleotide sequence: TGTGCCTGGAGTATCTCGGACAGGGGGTATCAGCCCCAGCATTTT.

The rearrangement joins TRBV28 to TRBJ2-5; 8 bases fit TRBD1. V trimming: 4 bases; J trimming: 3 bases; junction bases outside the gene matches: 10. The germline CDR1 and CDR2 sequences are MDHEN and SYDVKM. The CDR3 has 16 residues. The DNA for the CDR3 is TGTGCCAGCAGTTCACCACCGGGACAGGACGAAGAGACCCAGTACTTC. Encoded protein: CASSSPPGQDEETQYF.

The chain's CDR3 is CASSQVESPLHF. CDR3 bases: TGTGCCAGCAGCCAAGTAGAATCACCCCTCCACTTT. The gene calls are TRBV3-1 (or the pseudogene TRBV3-2) and TRBJ1-6, with D uncertain. The CDR3 is 12 residues long. Germline V gene lookup returns CDR1 LGHDT and CDR2 YNNKEL (reference sequence). V was trimmed by 1 base and J by 10 bases, leaving 5 bases between them.

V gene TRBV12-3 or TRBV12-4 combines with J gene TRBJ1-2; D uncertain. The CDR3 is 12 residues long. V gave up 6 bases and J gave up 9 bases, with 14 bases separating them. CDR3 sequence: CASSRIEESYTF. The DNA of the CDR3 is TGTGCCAGCAGCCGAATTGAGGAGAGCTACACCTTC.

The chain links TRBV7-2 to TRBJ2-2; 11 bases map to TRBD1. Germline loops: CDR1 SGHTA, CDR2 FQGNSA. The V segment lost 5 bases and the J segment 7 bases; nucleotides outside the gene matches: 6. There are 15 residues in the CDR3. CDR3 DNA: TGTGCCAGCAGCCCCCCGGGACAGGGGGTCGGGGAGCTGTTTTTT. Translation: CASSPPGQGVGELFF.

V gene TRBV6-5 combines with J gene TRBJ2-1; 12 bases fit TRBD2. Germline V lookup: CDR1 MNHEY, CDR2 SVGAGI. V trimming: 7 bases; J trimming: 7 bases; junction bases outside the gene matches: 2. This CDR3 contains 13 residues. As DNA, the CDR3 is TGTGCCAGCATTCTAGCGGGAGGGAATGAGCAGTTCTTC. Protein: CASILAGGNEQFF.

CDR3 sequence: CASSPPGGSPDNEQFF. Here the CDR3 DNA reads TGTGCCAGCTCACCCCCGGGCGGGAGTCCCGACAATGAGCAGTTCTTC. J is TRBJ2-1 and V is TRBV18, with TRBD2 matching over 7 bases. J lost 5 bases, V lost 3 bases, and 10 bases had no gene match. CDR3 length: 16 amino acids. Germline V gene data show CDR1 as KGHSH and CDR2 as LQKENI.

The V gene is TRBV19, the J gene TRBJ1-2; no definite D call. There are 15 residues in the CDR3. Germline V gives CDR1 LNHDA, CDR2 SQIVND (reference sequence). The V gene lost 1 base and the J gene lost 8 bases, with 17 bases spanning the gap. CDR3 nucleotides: TGTGCCAGTAGTATAGGGAGGGCCGGTTCCGGAGGCTACACCTTC. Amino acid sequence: CASSIGRAGSGGYTF.

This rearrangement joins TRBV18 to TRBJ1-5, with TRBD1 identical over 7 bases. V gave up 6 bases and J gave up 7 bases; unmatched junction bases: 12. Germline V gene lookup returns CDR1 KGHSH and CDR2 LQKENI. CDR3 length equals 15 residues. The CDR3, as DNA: TGTGCCAGCTCGTCACAGGGGTCGGGGTACCAGCCCCAGCATTTT. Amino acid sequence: CASSSQGSGYQPQHF. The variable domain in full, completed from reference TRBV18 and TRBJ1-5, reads NAGVMQNPRHLVRRRGQEARLRCSPMKGHSHVYWYRQLPEEGLKFMVYLQKENIIDESGMPKERFSAEFPKEGPSILRIQQVVRGDSAAYFCASSSQGSGYQPQHFGDGTRLSIL.

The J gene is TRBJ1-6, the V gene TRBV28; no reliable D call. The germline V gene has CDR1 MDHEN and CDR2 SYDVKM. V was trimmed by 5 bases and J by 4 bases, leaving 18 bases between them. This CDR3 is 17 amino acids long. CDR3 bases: TGTGCCAGCAGTATCGGGCCAGCGGGCAAATATAATTCACCCCTCCACTTT. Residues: CASSIGPAGKYNSPLHF.

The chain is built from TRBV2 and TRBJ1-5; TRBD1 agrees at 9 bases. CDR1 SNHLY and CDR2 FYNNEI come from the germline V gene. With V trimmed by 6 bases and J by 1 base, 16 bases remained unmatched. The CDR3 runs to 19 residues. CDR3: CASSESGTGLVGSNQPQHF. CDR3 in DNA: TGTGCCAGCAGCGAATCTGGGACAGGGCTGGTTGGGAGCAATCAGCCCCAGCATTTT.

Written as DNA, the CDR3 is TGTGCCAGCAGGTTGACTAGCGGGAGTGGCGAGCAGTACTTC. It encodes CASRLTSGSGEQYF. The chain has TRBV27 and TRBJ2-7; 12 bases align to TRBD2. Looked up from germline, CDR1 is MNHEY and CDR2 is SMNVEV (reference sequence). V gave up 6 bases and J gave up 6 bases; unmatched junction bases: 6. CDR3 size: 14 residues.